One and the same sample provided the 20 T cell receptor beta chains below, sequenced in a study of T cells after posttransplantation cyclophosphamide. The repertoire was sequenced with immunoSEQ multiplex PCR; TCRdb's copy has only in-frame clones and lacks some. The sample has some 64,000 clones, roughly 95% seen once; the top ten hold approximately 2.7%. Sequenced: PBMCs. The receptors shown here come from a woman in her 30s in good health and a related stem cell transplant donor.

The CDR3 sequence: CASSLGPLRTEAFF. The CDR3, as DNA: TGTGCCAGCAGCCTTGGACCGCTTCGCACTGAAGCTTTCTTT. This sequence joins TRBV4-2 and TRBJ1-1; no clear D. This CDR3 is 14 amino acids long. Trimming removed 4 bases at V and 4 bases at J, with 13 bases between. Per germline, CDR1 LGHNA and CDR2 YNFKEQ.

This chain connects TRBV15 to TRBJ1-4; the match to TRBD1 covers 8 bases. The V gene's germline CDR1 is LNHNV and CDR2 YYDKDF (reference sequence). This CDR3 is built from 16 residues. Trimming cost V 5 bases and J 7 bases; bases outside gene matches: 12. The CDR3 bases are TGTGCCACCAGCCCCAGGAGCGGACAGGGCGGTGAAAAACTGTTTTTT. It encodes CATSPRSGQGGEKLFF.

This chain links TRBV7-2 with TRBJ1-6; D is unclear. This CDR3 comprises 15 residues. The V end was cut by 1 base, the J end by 7 bases, with 11 bases between. CDR1 and CDR2 (germline): SGHTA, FQGNSA. CDR3 DNA: TGTGCCAGCAGCTTAGAACCCTGGTGGAATTCACCCCTCCACTTT. Encoded protein: CASSLEPWWNSPLHF.

The V and J genes are TRBV10-3 and TRBJ2-1; 12 bases map to TRBD2. Germline trimming cut 0 bases from V and 7 bases from J; bases unmatched to any gene: 4. Germline V CDR1 and CDR2: ENHRY, SYGVKD. CDR3 length: 16 amino acids. CDR3: CAISESASGGANEQFF. In DNA form, the CDR3 reads TGTGCCATCAGTGAGTCGGCTAGCGGGGGGGCTAATGAGCAGTTCTTC.

V and J are TRBV9 and TRBJ2-1, with D hard to call. CDR1 and CDR2 (germline): SGDLS, YYNGEE. This CDR3 region has 15 residues. V shed 4 bases and J shed 4 bases, with 15 bases lying between them. CDR3 in DNA: TGTGCCAGCAGCTTCGGTCCCGCCCCATACAATGAGCAGTTCTTC. Its protein is CASSFGPAPYNEQFF.

The genes are TRBV5-1 and TRBJ2-7, with TRBD2 identical over 14 bases. The CDR3 is 15 amino acids. Trimming took 4 bases from V and 7 from J; bases not matched to a gene: 7. Germline V gene lookup returns CDR1 SGHRS and CDR2 YFSETQ. The CDR3 DNA reads as TGCGCCAGCAGCGGGGGACTAGCGGGGGCGTCTGAGCAGTACTTC. Encoded protein: CASSGGLAGASEQYF.

This chain joins TRBV19 and TRBJ1-1; D unresolved. CDR1 and CDR2 (germline): LNHDA, SQIVND (reference sequence). The ends were cut back, 9 bases at V and 4 bases at J, with 15 bases in the middle. The CDR3 totals 13 residues. In nucleotides, the CDR3 is TGTGCCAGCATCCTCCGCCGGGGCACTGAAGCTTTCTTT. Translating gives CASILRRGTEAFF. The full variable domain, completed using reference TRBV19 and TRBJ1-1, is DGGITQSPKYLFRKEGQNVTLSCEQNLNHDAMYWYRQDPGQGLRLIYYSQIVNDFQKGDIAEGYSVSREKKESFPLTVTSAQKNPTAFYLCASILRRGTEAFFGQGTRLTVV.

This chain connects TRBV6-1 to TRBJ1-1; TRBD1 is a possible D gene (5 bases). The germline V gene encodes CDR1 MNHNS and CDR2 SASEGT. The CDR3 extends over 13 amino acids. V was clipped by 6 bases and J by 5 bases, with 13 bases between them. The CDR3 loop is CASSRTTDTEAFF. CDR3 coding DNA: TGTGCCAGCAGCCGGACGACAGATACTGAAGCTTTCTTT.

The chain joins TRBV6-1 to TRBJ1-1, with TRBD1 matching over 7 bases. CDR1 and CDR2 from the germline V gene are MNHNS and SASEGT. This CDR3 region has 13 residues. Trimming removed 2 bases from V and 7 bases from J; junction bases left unmatched: 4. The CDR3 sequence is CASSERTGFEAFF. DNA for the CDR3: TGTGCCAGCAGTGAACGGACAGGTTTTGAAGCTTTCTTT.

The chain combines TRBV7-2 with TRBJ1-1, with unresolved D. CDR1 is SGHTA, CDR2 FQGNSA, per germline. The CDR3 sequence is 14 residues long. V lost 7 bases to trimming and J lost 4 bases, with 16 bases between them. For the CDR3, the DNA is TGTGCCAGCACCCTAAAATCTCGCGGCACTGAAGCTTTCTTT. Encoded protein: CASTLKSRGTEAFF.

This clone appeared once. The chain couples TRBV28 to TRBJ1-6, with 7 bases that match TRBD1. This CDR3 has 14 residues. Germline V gene sequence: CDR1 MDHEN, CDR2 SYDVKM. V gave up 6 bases and J gave up 8 bases; unmatched junction bases: 7. CDR3 sequence reads: CASRRQGDDSPLHF. DNA of the CDR3: TGTGCCAGCAGGAGACAGGGAGACGATTCACCCCTCCACTTT.

The V call is TRBV2, the J call TRBJ1-6; no clear D gene. Germline CDR1 reads SNHLY; CDR2 reads FYNNEI. V was trimmed by 6 bases and J by 9 bases, leaving 9 bases between them. This CDR3 comprises 12 residues. CDR3 DNA: TGTGCCAGCAGCAACGTAGGTTCACCCCTCCACTTT. It translates to CASSNVGSPLHF.

V usage is TRBV7-9 and J usage is TRBJ1-1; the D gene is possibly TRBD1 (6 bases). Looked up from germline, CDR1 is SEHNR and CDR2 is FQNEAQ (reference sequence). Deletions cut 4 bases from V and 4 bases from J, with 10 bases between. This CDR3 has 13 residues. The CDR3 protein is CASSSAGATEAFF. Written as DNA, the CDR3 is TGTGCCAGCAGCTCTGCGGGGGCCACTGAAGCTTTCTTT.

The V and J genes are TRBV18 and TRBJ2-5; no definite D call. The length of the CDR3 is 13 residues. From germline, CDR1 is KGHSH and CDR2 LQKENI. The V and J ends lost 3 bases and 5 bases respectively, with 10 bases between them. CDR3 region: CASSPASKETQYF. As DNA, the CDR3 is TGTGCCAGCTCACCGGCATCCAAGGAGACCCAGTACTTC.

This rearrangement joins TRBV5-6 to TRBJ2-5; no clear D gene. V lost 5 bases and J lost 2, with 10 bases in between. Germline assignment: CDR1 SGHDT and CDR2 YYEEEE. This CDR3 comprises 13 residues. The CDR3: CASSSDTQETQYF. The CDR3 DNA follows: TGTGCCAGCAGTTCAGACACTCAAGAGACCCAGTACTTC.

The gene calls are TRBV6-1 and TRBJ1-1, with D unresolved. The germline V and J ends were trimmed by 0 bases and 1 base, with 6 bases remaining between them. CDR1 is MNHNS, CDR2 SASEGT, per germline. There are 14 residues in the CDR3. CDR3 sequence: CASSEAGANTEAFF. The CDR3 bases are TGTGCCAGCAGTGAAGCGGGAGCGAACACTGAAGCTTTCTTT.

This rearrangement joins TRBV7-9 to TRBJ2-2; tentative D call: TRBD2 (6 bases). The CDR3 runs to 17 residues. V was cut by 2 bases and J by 0 bases, with 13 bases left in between. Germline CDR1 SEHNR, CDR2 FQNEAQ (reference sequence). In DNA, the CDR3 is TGTGCCAGCAGCTTAATAACGGGAGCCGCGAACACCGGGGAGCTGTTTTTT. It codes for CASSLITGAANTGELFF. The full variable domain, with the rest looked up from reference TRBV7-9 and TRBJ2-2, is DTGVSQNPRHKITKRGQNVTFRCDPISEHNRLYWYRQTLGQGPEFLTYFQNEAQLEKSRLLSDRFSAERPKGSFSTLEIQRTEQGDSAMYLCASSLITGAANTGELFFGEGSRLTVL.

The V call is TRBV27, the J call TRBJ2-1, with D possibly TRBD2 on 6 matching bases. The germline V gene has CDR1 MNHEY and CDR2 SMNVEV (reference sequence). The CDR3 consists of 14 residues. V was shortened by 4 bases and J by 6 bases, with 13 bases between the two germline ends. The CDR3 protein is CASSWAGWGNEQFF. The DNA for the CDR3 is TGTGCCAGCAGTTGGGCGGGGTGGGGCAATGAGCAGTTCTTC.

A single count supports this clone. This rearrangement joins TRBV7-6 to TRBJ2-5; 9 positions agree with TRBD2. CDR3 length: 15 amino acids. The V gene's germline CDR1 is SGHVS and CDR2 FNYEAQ. J gave up 4 bases and V 4 bases, and 7 bases lay outside the gene matches. CDR3 in amino acids: CASSSAGTSSETQYF. The DNA for the CDR3 is TGTGCCAGCAGCTCCGCCGGGACTAGCTCAGAGACCCAGTACTTC.

The rearrangement uses TRBV5-1 and TRBJ2-2; TRBD1 aligns across 9 bases. Trimming removed 2 bases from V and 5 bases from J; junction bases left unmatched: 4. CDR1 is SGHRS, CDR2 YFSETQ, per germline. The CDR3 length is 15 residues. Here the CDR3 reads CASSFTGGWTGELFF. The CDR3 DNA is TGCGCCAGCAGCTTCACAGGGGGCTGGACCGGGGAGCTGTTTTTT. Filled out from reference TRBV5-1 and TRBJ2-2, the complete variable domain reads KAGVTQTPRYLIKTRGQQVTLSCSPISGHRSVSWYQQTPGQGLQFLFEYFSETQRNKGNFPGRFSGRQFSNSRSEMNVSTLELGDSALYLCASSFTGGWTGELFFGEGSRLTVL.